This TCR beta chain originates from a study of type 1 regulatory T cells. At the level of the study: T-allo10 is a Tr1-enriched, alloantigen-specific CD4 T cell product made in vitro.

The CDR3 is made up of 14 amino acids. Germline CDR1 KGHSH, CDR2 LQKENI. V was pared by 8 bases and J by 7 bases, with 12 bases of the junction left unmatched. This clonotype was counted between two and nine times. What it recognizes is unknown. Each CDR3 protein is one row after TCRdb ran MiXCR on the reads. The repertoire holds approximately 14,000 distinct CDR3 sequences, around 13% seen once, with approximately 15% in the top ten. The chain has TRBV18 and TRBJ2-7; 9 bases align to TRBD1. The sample taken for sequencing was cultured T cells, either the whole culture or a sorted T cell fraction (not recorded which). This sequence was found in a human donor in good health. The CDR3 loop is CASTINRGPGEQYF. The CDR3 DNA follows: TGTGCCAGCACCATCAACAGGGGGCCCGGGGAGCAGTACTTC.